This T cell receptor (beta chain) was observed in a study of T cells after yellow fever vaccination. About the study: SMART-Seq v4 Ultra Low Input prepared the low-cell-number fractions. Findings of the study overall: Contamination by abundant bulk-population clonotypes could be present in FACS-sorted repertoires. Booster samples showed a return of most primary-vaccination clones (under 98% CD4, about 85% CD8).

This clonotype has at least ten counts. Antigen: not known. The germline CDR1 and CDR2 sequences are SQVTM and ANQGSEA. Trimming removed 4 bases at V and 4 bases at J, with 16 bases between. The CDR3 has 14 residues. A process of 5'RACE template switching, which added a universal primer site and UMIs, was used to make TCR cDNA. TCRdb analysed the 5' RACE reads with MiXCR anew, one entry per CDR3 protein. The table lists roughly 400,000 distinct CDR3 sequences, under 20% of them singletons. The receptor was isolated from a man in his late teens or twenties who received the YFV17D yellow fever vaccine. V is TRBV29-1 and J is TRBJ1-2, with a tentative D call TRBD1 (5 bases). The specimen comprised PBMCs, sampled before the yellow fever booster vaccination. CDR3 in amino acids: CSVASGYKGYGYTF. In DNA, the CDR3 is TGCAGCGTTGCGTCAGGGTATAAAGGCTATGGCTACACCTTC.